This TCR beta chain was recovered during a study of human CD8 memory T cell subsets. General study points: Stem-like memory and precursor exhausted T cell repertoires had very little in common with each other. What was sequenced in this study was only the T cell receptor beta chains.

Points on this clonotype: Its specificity is unknown.

Germline loops: CDR1 LGHNA, CDR2 YSLEER. The CDR3 length is 16 residues. Sequencing libraries of TCR beta were made by UMI-labeled 5' RACE. Methods used by the authors: Between roughly 2,900 and 18,000 functional CDR3 beta clonotypes were found per TCR beta library. For each CDR3 protein, TCRdb gives one entry from its re-call of the 5' RACE reads, without DNA. For this entry, the V and J calls and clone size follow TCRdb and not the study's own pipeline. Reported are about 10,000 distinct CDR3 sequences; the ten largest clones contain about a fifth. In each subset, RNA was taken from duplicate vials, each of some 150,000 sorted CD8+ T cells.

The sequenced material came from CD8+ stem-like memory T cells (TSCM and TCM) sorted from PBMCs. Described subset: stem-like memory CD8 T cells (TSTEM), CCR7+ PD-1- TIGIT-. The J gene is TRBJ2-1, the V gene TRBV4-3; the D gene TCRdb calls, TRBD1, cannot be checked with no DNA. This clonotype was sampled from a human donor in good health. CDR3 loop: CASSQDGSGAYNEQFF.